Presented here are 28 T cell receptor beta chains from one specimen sequenced in a study of CD8 T cells in Susac syndrome. After extraction with the RNeasy kit, about 0.45 to 1 ug of the RNA was reverse transcribed using random hexamers. A single record per CDR3 protein comes from TCRdb applying MiXCR to the immunoSEQ multiplex PCR reads. In the table there are some 110,000 distinct CDR3 sequences, about 95% of which are singletons. The sample consisted of CD8+ T cells from PBMCs. These receptors came from a human donor with Susac syndrome.

The chain has TRBV12-3 or TRBV12-4 and TRBJ2-1; no clear D. Trimming removed 1 base from V and 10 bases from J, with 8 bases in between. The length of the CDR3 is 12 residues. The CDR3 loop is CASSLDLTEQFF. The CDR3 DNA reads TGTGCCAGCAGTTTAGACCTCACGGAGCAGTTCTTC.

The rearrangement uses TRBV27 and TRBJ1-1, with D uncertain. The CDR3 is 15 amino acids. Germline V gene data show CDR1 as MNHEY and CDR2 as SMNVEV (reference sequence). V was clipped by 8 bases and J by 4 bases, with 20 bases between them. CDR3 sequence: CASLPEQLSFTEAFF. DNA for the CDR3: TGTGCCAGCCTACCCGAACAGCTCTCCTTCACTGAAGCTTTCTTT.

The J gene is TRBJ1-4, the V gene TRBV9; TRBD1 agrees at 7 bases. There are 14 residues in the CDR3. J lost 3 bases, V lost 4 bases, and 3 bases had no gene match. Germline-derived CDR1 and CDR2 are SGDLS and YYNGEE. The CDR3 here is CASSTQGANEKLFF. CDR3 in DNA: TGTGCCAGCAGCACCCAGGGGGCTAATGAAAAACTGTTTTTT.

This chain uses TRBV15 with TRBJ2-5; D is uncertain. The CDR3 sequence is 13 residues long. The germline V gene has CDR1 LNHNV and CDR2 YYDKDF (reference sequence). V was cut by 0 bases and J by 1 base, with 3 bases left in between. CDR3 sequence: CATSREIQETQYF. CDR3 nucleotides: TGTGCCACCAGCAGAGAAATCCAAGAGACCCAGTACTTC.

This clonotype was picked up one time. V usage is TRBV12-5 and J usage is TRBJ2-1; maybe TRBD1 (6 bases). This CDR3 contains 14 residues. Germline V gene data show CDR1 as LGHNT and CDR2 as FRNRAP. With 8 bases removed from V and 10 bases from J, the gap between germline ends came to 21 bases. The CDR3 protein is CASRRDTSLGEQFF. CDR3 nucleotides: TGTGCTAGTCGCCGGGACACTTCCCTCGGGGAGCAGTTCTTC.

The chain couples TRBV2 to TRBJ2-7, with TRBD1 identical over 7 bases. Germline V gene lookup returns CDR1 SNHLY and CDR2 FYNNEI. The CDR3 is 15 residues long. The V gene end was trimmed by 1 base and the J gene end by 2 bases; junction bases not matched to a gene: 5. CDR3 loop: CASSEERTGTYEQYF. Written as DNA, the CDR3 is TGTGCCAGCAGTGAAGAGAGGACAGGAACCTACGAGCAGTACTTC.

V and J are TRBV27 and TRBJ2-1; 7 nucleotides agree with TRBD1. Trimming took 1 base from V and 5 from J; bases not matched to a gene: 5. Germline lookup yields CDR1 MNHEY and CDR2 SMNVEV (reference sequence). CDR3 length: 15 residues. CDR3 DNA: TGTGCCAGCAGTTTATGGCAGGGGGTAAACAATGAGCAGTTCTTC. It yields the protein CASSLWQGVNNEQFF.

A single count supports this clonotype. The CDR3 nucleotides read TGTGCCAGCTCATCCGGGCCCCAAGGCAATGAGCAGTTCTTC. It codes for CASSSGPQGNEQFF. This rearrangement joins TRBV18 to TRBJ2-1; D is undetermined. In germline, CDR1 is KGHSH, CDR2 LQKENI. This CDR3 is built from 14 residues. The V end was cut by 5 bases, the J end by 6 bases, with 14 bases between. The variable domain in full, with the rest retrieved from reference TRBV18 and TRBJ2-1, is NAGVMQNPRHLVRRRGQEARLRCSPMKGHSHVYWYRQLPEEGLKFMVYLQKENIIDESGMPKERFSAEFPKEGPSILRIQQVVRGDSAAYFCASSSGPQGNEQFFGPGTRLTVL.

This chain uses TRBV2 with TRBJ2-7; 7 bases are a match to TRBD1. The CDR3 length is 13 residues. Germline CDR1 is SNHLY and CDR2 is FYNNEI. V trimming: 6 bases; J trimming: 6 bases; junction bases outside the gene matches: 8. The CDR3 here is CASRQTGSIEQYF. The CDR3 DNA is TGTGCCAGCAGACAGACAGGGTCCATCGAGCAGTACTTC.

The chain uses TRBV7-2 and TRBJ2-3; 9 nucleotides line up with TRBD2. CDR3 size: 16 residues. V lost 2 bases, J lost 6 bases, and 9 bases stayed unmatched. Germline V lookup: CDR1 SGHTA, CDR2 FQGNSA. The CDR3 DNA is TGTGCCAGCAGCTTAAGGGCGGGGGGGCCGCTGGATACGCAGTATTTT. Protein sequence: CASSLRAGGPLDTQYF.

This chain connects TRBV3-1 to TRBJ2-5, with D unclear. The V end was cut by 0 bases, the J end by 0 bases, with 20 bases between. Germline V gene data show CDR1 as LGHDT and CDR2 as YNNKEL (reference sequence). This CDR3 has 19 residues. CDR3 sequence reads: CASSQDPPTGIIDQETQYF. Written as DNA, the CDR3 is TGTGCCAGCAGCCAAGACCCGCCGACTGGCATTATCGACCAAGAGACCCAGTACTTC.

V is TRBV20-1 and J is TRBJ1-2; D remains unclear. Germline V gives CDR1 DFQATT, CDR2 SNEGSKA (reference sequence). The V and J ends lost 3 bases and 2 bases respectively, with 7 bases between them. There are 12 residues in the CDR3. The CDR3 coding sequence is TGCAGTGCTAGGGGCATGAACTATGGCTACACCTTC. Protein sequence: CSARGMNYGYTF.

The sample holds a few counts of this clonotype. This chain links TRBV5-4 with TRBJ2-1; 9 positions agree with TRBD2. V was clipped by 5 bases and J by 8 bases; unmatched bases: 8. Germline V gene lookup returns CDR1 SGHNT and CDR2 YYREEE (reference sequence). The CDR3 has 14 amino acids. Here the CDR3 reads CASRNGTSFYEQFF. The CDR3 nucleotides are TGTGCCAGCAGAAACGGGACTAGCTTCTATGAGCAGTTCTTC.

V usage is TRBV2 and J usage is TRBJ2-5; TRBD2 aligns across 11 bases. Trimming removed 6 bases from V and 4 bases from J; junction bases left unmatched: 7. This CDR3 comprises 15 residues. CDR1 SNHLY and CDR2 FYNNEI come from the germline V gene. CDR3 in amino acids: CASSQVAGGPETQYF. In nucleotides, the CDR3 is TGTGCCAGCAGCCAAGTAGCGGGGGGGCCAGAGACCCAGTACTTC.

This chain joins TRBV29-1 and TRBJ2-1; TRBD2 matches at 8 bases. Germline-derived CDR1 and CDR2 are SQVTM and ANQGSEA. This CDR3 is built from 15 residues. The trim removed 1 base at V and 7 bases at J, leaving 9 bases unmatched. The CDR3 DNA follows: TGCAGCGTTGAAGCAGGAACGGGGGGGCCAAATGAGCAGTTCTTC. It codes for CSVEAGTGGPNEQFF.

In this sample, this clonotype turned up once. This rearrangement joins TRBV20-1 to TRBJ1-1, with D uncertain. Germline lookup yields CDR1 DFQATT and CDR2 SNEGSKA (reference sequence). The V and J ends lost 3 bases and 2 bases respectively, with 10 bases between them. The CDR3 loop spans 13 amino acids. The CDR3 here is CSARSSVNTEAFF. The DNA of the CDR3 is TGCAGTGCTAGGTCTTCAGTTAACACTGAAGCTTTCTTT.

Written as DNA, the CDR3 is TGCAGTGCTAGAGTCGCACAGGGACCCTACGAGCAGTACTTC. As protein: CSARVAQGPYEQYF. The chain couples TRBV20-1 to TRBJ2-7, with D perhaps TRBD1 (6 bases). V lost 1 base to trimming and J lost 2 bases, with 12 bases between them. CDR1 and CDR2 from the germline V gene are DFQATT and SNEGSKA (reference sequence). CDR3 length equals 14 residues.

The chain recombines TRBV6-2 or TRBV6-3 with TRBJ1-5; 12 nucleotides line up with TRBD1. This CDR3 comprises 16 residues. The J segment lost 6 bases and the V segment lost 5 bases, leaving 8 bases of the junction unmatched. Germline loops: CDR1 MNHEY, CDR2 SVGEGT. CDR3 sequence (DNA): TGTGCCAGCAGTCCACCGGGACAGGGGGCCGGTCAGCCCCAGCATTTT. Amino acid sequence: CASSPPGQGAGQPQHF.

V and J are TRBV5-1 and TRBJ2-3; 7 positions match TRBD2. Trimming cost V 4 bases and J 5 bases; bases outside gene matches: 7. The CDR3 runs 14 residues. Germline loops: CDR1 SGHRS, CDR2 YFSETQ. CDR3 residues: CASSTQRGGDTQYF. The CDR3 coding sequence is TGCGCCAGCAGCACCCAGCGGGGCGGAGATACGCAGTATTTT.

J is TRBJ1-1 and V is TRBV5-1; D call uncertain. V was clipped by 0 bases and J by 4 bases, with 4 bases between them. The CDR3 loop spans 12 amino acids. Per the germline V gene, CDR1 is SGHRS and CDR2 is YFSETQ. The CDR3 coding sequence is TGCGCCAGCAGCTTGGATCGCACTGAAGCTTTCTTT. Its protein is CASSLDRTEAFF.

The gene calls are TRBV7-9 and TRBJ1-6; tentative D call: TRBD1 (5 bases). CDR1 is SEHNR, CDR2 FQNEAQ, per germline (reference sequence). V was shortened by 5 bases and J by 12 bases, with 11 bases between the two germline ends. The CDR3 is 12 residues long. The CDR3 DNA sequence: TGTGCCAGCAGCCTCACGGGGGGACCCCTCCACTTT. Translated: CASSLTGGPLHF.

The genes are TRBV6-1 and TRBJ2-7, with D possibly being TRBD1 (6 bases). V gave up 3 bases and J gave up 2 bases, with 20 bases separating them. The CDR3 has 17 residues. In germline, CDR1 is MNHNS, CDR2 SASEGT. The chain's CDR3 is CASSETALSGAPYEQYF. CDR3 DNA: TGTGCCAGCAGTGAGACGGCCCTATCAGGGGCCCCCTACGAGCAGTACTTC.

In this sample, this clonotype turned up once. The rearrangement uses TRBV6-4 and TRBJ2-1; D could derive from TRBD1 or TRBD2 (6 bases each). Germline CDR1 MRHNA, CDR2 SNTAGT. V was clipped by 2 bases and J by 2 bases, with 10 bases between them. The CDR3 spans 15 residues. CDR3 sequence (DNA): TGTGCCAGCAGTGACGAGGGGGGCCCCTACAATGAGCAGTTCTTC. This encodes CASSDEGGPYNEQFF.

The table lists this clonotype with a count of one. This chain joins TRBV29-1 and TRBJ2-5, with TRBD1 as a possible D gene (5 bases). This CDR3 spans 12 amino acids. CDR1 and CDR2 from the germline V gene are SQVTM and ANQGSEA. The ends were cut back, 4 bases at V and 2 bases at J, with 8 bases in the middle. The CDR3 region is CSVAGQQETQYF. In nucleotides, the CDR3 is TGCAGCGTTGCAGGGCAGCAAGAGACCCAGTACTTC.

The chain employs TRBV20-1 and TRBJ2-2; 9 nucleotides line up with TRBD2. Per germline, CDR1 DFQATT and CDR2 SNEGSKA (reference sequence). Trimming at V came to 1 base and at J to 2 bases, leaving 8 bases not matched to a gene. This CDR3 spans 17 amino acids. The CDR3 coding sequence is TGCAGTGCTAGAGCTGTTAGCGGGGGCTTTAACACCGGGGAGCTGTTTTTT. Translated: CSARAVSGGFNTGELFF.

CDR3 in amino acids: CASSLGDTNYGYTF. The CDR3 DNA sequence: TGTGCCAGCAGCTTGGGGGACACTAACTATGGCTACACCTTC. The V gene is TRBV5-6, the J gene TRBJ1-2; D is perhaps TRBD1 (6 bases). This CDR3 contains 14 residues. Trimming shortened V by 0 bases and J by 0 bases, and 6 bases separated the two germline ends. From germline, CDR1 is SGHDT and CDR2 YYEEEE.

The chain carries TRBV30 and TRBJ2-3; D gene uncertain. Trimming took 3 bases from V and 2 from J, leaving 6 bases between them. This CDR3 has 12 amino acids. Germline V gene lookup returns CDR1 GTSNPN and CDR2 SVGIG (reference sequence). CDR3 bases: TGTGCCTGGAGACGGACCACAGATACGCAGTATTTT. It translates to CAWRRTTDTQYF.

The CDR3, as DNA: TGTGCCAGCAGCCAAGAGTCCCTAGCGGGGGGAGAGGGGCAAGAGACCCAGTACTTC. Protein sequence: CASSQESLAGGEGQETQYF. This chain uses TRBV4-2 with TRBJ2-5; TRBD2 aligns across 11 bases. The CDR3 runs to 19 residues. The J segment lost 2 bases and the V segment lost 0 bases, leaving 11 bases of the junction unmatched. Germline assignment: CDR1 LGHNA and CDR2 YNFKEQ.